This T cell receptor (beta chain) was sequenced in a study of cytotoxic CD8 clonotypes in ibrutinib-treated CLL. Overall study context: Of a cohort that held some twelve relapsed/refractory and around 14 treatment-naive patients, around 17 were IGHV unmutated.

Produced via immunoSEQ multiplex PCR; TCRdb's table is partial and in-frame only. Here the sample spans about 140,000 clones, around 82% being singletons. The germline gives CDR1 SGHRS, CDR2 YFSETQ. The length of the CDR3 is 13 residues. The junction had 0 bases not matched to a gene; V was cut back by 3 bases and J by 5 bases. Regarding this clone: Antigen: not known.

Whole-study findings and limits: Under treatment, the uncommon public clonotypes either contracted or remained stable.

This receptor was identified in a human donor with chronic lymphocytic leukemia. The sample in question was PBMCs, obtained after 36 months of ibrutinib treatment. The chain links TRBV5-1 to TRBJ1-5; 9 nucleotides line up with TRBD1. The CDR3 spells CASSWTGDQPQHF. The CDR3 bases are TGCGCCAGCAGCTGGACAGGGGATCAGCCCCAGCATTTT.